The next 20 T cell receptor beta chains were all read from a single sample in a study of shared clonotypes between healthy human individuals (dated by TCRdb to the early 2020s). The library was made by the immunoSEQ multiplex PCR assay. Sourced from immuneACCESS, this table was stored by TCRdb with only in-frame sequences that have V and J called. A share of the clones is absent; for the studies checked, an unresolved V gene accounts for under half, and the remainder has no known explanation. This sample has about 2.4 million clones in its table, and more than 90% of those were observed once. Over 0.12% of the sample goes to the ten largest clones. Material: naive CD4+ T cells sorted from blood. The cell subset or site label for this specimen denotes: CD45RA+ positively selected. These TCRs come from a man in his late teens or twenties in good health.

This chain connects TRBV27 to TRBJ1-3; maybe TRBD1 (6 bases). Germline V gene lookup returns CDR1 MNHEY and CDR2 SMNVEV (reference sequence). The length of the CDR3 is 16 residues. Trimming left V 5 bases short and J 9 bases short, with 23 bases between. CDR3 residues: CASSTLQGRDRSTIYF. CDR3 bases: TGTGCCAGCAGTACCCTACAGGGACGGGATCGTAGCACCATATATTTT.

V usage is TRBV28 and J usage is TRBJ2-4; 7 bases fit TRBD1. V trimming: 5 bases; J trimming: 2 bases; junction bases outside the gene matches: 3. CDR1 and CDR2 (germline): MDHEN, SYDVKM. The CDR3 is 14 amino acids. The CDR3 spells CASSPTGTKNIQYF. The CDR3 region has the DNA TGTGCCAGCAGTCCGACAGGGACCAAAAACATTCAGTACTTC.

The chain employs TRBV7-9 and TRBJ2-3; no reliable D call. Trimming removed 8 bases from V and 10 bases from J, with 16 bases in between. The germline gives CDR1 SEHNR, CDR2 FQNEAQ (reference sequence). The CDR3 loop spans 12 amino acids. CDR3 amino acids: CASGLVRPPQYF. Written as DNA, the CDR3 is TGTGCCAGCGGGTTAGTGAGACCCCCGCAGTATTTT.

The chain employs TRBV15 and TRBJ2-3, with D perhaps matching TRBD1 or TRBD2 (5 bases each). Germline assignment: CDR1 LNHNV and CDR2 YYDKDF (reference sequence). Trimming left V 8 bases short and J 4 bases short, with 16 bases between. The CDR3 has 14 residues. As DNA, the CDR3 is TGTGCCACCGCACAGATGAGGGGCCCAGATACGCAGTATTTT. Protein product: CATAQMRGPDTQYF.

This chain uses TRBV10-3 with TRBJ2-1, with 7 nucleotides matching TRBD1. The CDR3 length is 13 residues. Germline V gives CDR1 ENHRY, CDR2 SYGVKD. With 10 bases clipped from V and 1 base from J, the junction kept 4 bases outside the gene matches. The CDR3 DNA is TGTGCCAGCAGGGGGTCTTCCTACAATGAGCAGTTCTTC. Translation gives CASRGSSYNEQFF.

CDR3 DNA sequence: TGTGCCAGCAGTGGCCGGACAGGGACCAACTCCTACAATGAGCAGTTCTTC. Amino acids: CASSGRTGTNSYNEQFF. The chain has TRBV6-1 and TRBJ2-1; 8 bases map to TRBD1. CDR1 is MNHNS and CDR2 is SASEGT in the germline V gene. Germline trimming cut 4 bases from V and 0 bases from J; bases unmatched to any gene: 8. CDR3 length: 17 amino acids.

The chain employs TRBV27 and TRBJ1-6, with 7 bases matching TRBD1. The CDR3 runs 14 residues. Germline V CDR1 and CDR2: MNHEY, SMNVEV (reference sequence). Trimming at V came to 6 bases and at J to 7 bases, leaving 6 bases not matched to a gene. CDR3 region: CASRPDRENSPLHF. The CDR3, as DNA: TGTGCCAGCAGGCCCGACAGGGAAAATTCACCCCTCCACTTT.

This clone appeared a few times. The V gene is TRBV15, the J gene TRBJ1-5, with no clear D. This CDR3 has 13 amino acids. With 4 bases removed from V and 2 bases from J, the gap between germline ends came to 6 bases. Germline CDR1 LNHNV, CDR2 YYDKDF (reference sequence). CDR3 nucleotide sequence: TGTGCCACCAGCATCCTCCGCAATCAGCCCCAGCATTTT. It translates to CATSILRNQPQHF.

The chain combines TRBV4-1 with TRBJ2-4, with D tentatively TRBD2 (6 bases). The CDR3 is made up of 17 amino acids. Per the germline V gene, CDR1 is MGHRA and CDR2 is YSYEKL. Trimming cost V 0 bases and J 0 bases, with 12 bases left between them. The CDR3 bases are TGCGCCAGCAGCCAAGATGTGGCGGGGATAGCCAAAAACATTCAGTACTTC. Translated, it gives CASSQDVAGIAKNIQYF.

The V gene is TRBV19, the J gene TRBJ2-5, with D perhaps matching TRBD2 (6 bases). CDR3 length: 14 residues. V was trimmed by 6 bases and J by 5 bases, leaving 16 bases between them. Per germline, CDR1 LNHDA and CDR2 SQIVND (reference sequence). CDR3 region: CASRISGGGETQYF. Written as DNA, the CDR3 is TGTGCCAGTAGGATTAGCGGAGGCGGGGAGACCCAGTACTTC. The full variable domain, with the rest looked up from reference TRBV19 and TRBJ2-5, is DGGITQSPKYLFRKEGQNVTLSCEQNLNHDAMYWYRQDPGQGLRLIYYSQIVNDFQKGDIAEGYSVSREKKESFPLTVTSAQKNPTAFYLCASRISGGGETQYFGPGTRLLVL.

The gene calls are TRBV5-4 and TRBJ2-1, with TRBD2 matching 16 bases. Germline V gene lookup returns CDR1 SGHNT and CDR2 YYREEE (reference sequence). This CDR3 is built from 18 residues. V gave up 4 bases and J gave up 5 bases; unmatched junction bases: 9. The CDR3 loop is CASSGTGTSGRADNEQFF. DNA for the CDR3: TGTGCCAGCAGCGGCACCGGGACTAGCGGGAGGGCAGACAATGAGCAGTTCTTC.

The chain links TRBV6-6 to TRBJ1-5; D not resolved. Between the trimmed V and J ends, which lost 7 bases and 7 bases, there was a span of 14 bases. Looked up from germline, CDR1 is MNHNY and CDR2 is SVGAGI (reference sequence). This CDR3 region has 13 residues. The CDR3 nucleotides read TGTGCCAGCATTGGGGATGGGTCCCAGCCCCAGCATTTT. Translation: CASIGDGSQPQHF.

The CDR3 DNA sequence: TGCGCCAGCAGCCAAGATTATCGGCAGGGATTCTCCTACTCCTACGAGCAGTACTTC. Protein: CASSQDYRQGFSYSYEQYF. The chain links TRBV4-3 to TRBJ2-7; a possible D gene is TRBD1 (5 bases). The CDR3 covers 19 residues. CDR1 LGHNA and CDR2 YSLEER come from the germline V gene. V dropped 0 bases and J dropped 0 bases, with 21 bases sitting between them.

The genes are TRBV6-1 and TRBJ2-3, with unresolved D. The V end was cut by 8 bases, the J end by 0 bases, with 15 bases between. The CDR3 covers 15 residues. CDR1 is MNHNS, CDR2 SASEGT, per germline. The CDR3 region has the DNA TGTGCCAGCTTCACAGCACGGATCAGCACAGATACGCAGTATTTT. Its protein is CASFTARISTDTQYF.

The CDR3 DNA follows: TGTGCCAGCAGTGAATCCACAGGGTTGCATCAGCCCCAGCATTTT. This encodes CASSESTGLHQPQHF. The rearrangement joins TRBV6-1 to TRBJ1-5, with D maybe TRBD1 (6 bases). The CDR3 loop spans 15 amino acids. Deletions cut 2 bases from V and 5 bases from J, with 13 bases between. Germline CDR1 MNHNS, CDR2 SASEGT.

This clone showed up just a few times. V usage is TRBV5-1 and J usage is TRBJ1-3, with D perhaps TRBD1 (5 bases). Trimming shortened V by 0 bases and J by 8 bases, and 21 bases separated the two germline ends. The CDR3 is 17 residues long. In germline, CDR1 is SGHRS, CDR2 YFSETQ. The CDR3 bases are TGCGCCAGCAGCTTGGATTTCATCTCCGGGACCGGGGACACCATATATTTT. It codes for CASSLDFISGTGDTIYF.

This chain links TRBV11-1 with TRBJ1-1, with D maybe TRBD1 (5 bases). V dropped 1 base and J dropped 2 bases, with 11 bases sitting between them. The germline V gene encodes CDR1 SGHAT and CDR2 FQDESV (reference sequence). The CDR3 is 15 amino acids. The CDR3 DNA reads as TGTGCCAGCAGCTTAGAGCAGGGATTAAACACTGAAGCTTTCTTT. This gives the protein CASSLEQGLNTEAFF.

On this clone: Other DNA sequences in the sample encode the same CDR3. The chain recombines TRBV6-1 with TRBJ2-7, with 7 bases matching TRBD2. CDR3 size: 12 residues. Germline values: CDR1 MNHNS, CDR2 SASEGT. The trim removed 4 bases at V and 3 bases at J, leaving 0 bases unmatched. Written as DNA, the CDR3 is TGTGCCAGCAGTGGGACTAGCTACGAGCAGTACTTC. Translated, it gives CASSGTSYEQYF.

The chain joins TRBV7-8 to TRBJ2-2; no firm D call. The germline CDR1 and CDR2 sequences are SGHVS and FQNEAQ. CDR3 size: 14 residues. The V and J ends lost 7 bases and 0 bases respectively, with 9 bases between them. CDR3 DNA sequence: TGTGCCAGCACCCCTCTGGCGAACACCGGGGAGCTGTTTTTT. Protein: CASTPLANTGELFF.

The J gene is TRBJ1-4, the V gene TRBV10-3, with 8 bases matching TRBD1. J gave up 10 bases and V 2 bases, and 6 bases lay outside the gene matches. There are 14 residues in the CDR3. Germline assignment: CDR1 ENHRY and CDR2 SYGVKD. CDR3 bases: TGTGCCATCAGTGAGGGACAGGGTGCAGGAAAACTGTTTTTT. It translates to CAISEGQGAGKLFF.